One and the same sample provided the 2 T cell receptor beta chains below, sequenced in a study of identical twins' blood T cells (dated by TCRdb to about 2013). Libraries were made using 5' RACE. These reads were obtained on an Illumina Genome Analyzer IIx. TCRdb applied fastp at Q25 and MiXCR to the public reads, then kept only in-frame beta chains. One record per CDR3 amino acid sequence lists the most common genes and DNA. The table for this sample lists fewer than 450,000 distinct CDR3 sequences; roughly 27% of them were counted only once. The ten largest clones represent 5.5% to 6.5% of the sample. The sequencing sample was made of PBMCs. All receptors derive from a woman between 18 and 50 years old in good health.

This clonotype has more than one count but fewer than ten. The chain has TRBV6-1 and TRBJ1-5, with D hard to call. The germline V gene has CDR1 MNHNS and CDR2 SASEGT. The CDR3 has 13 amino acids. V was cut by 8 bases and J by 4 bases, with 12 bases left in between. The CDR3 protein is CASSTDPNQPQHF. The CDR3 DNA follows: TGTGCCAGCTCTACGGATCCAAATCAGCCCCAGCATTTT.

This clonotype was recorded only once. This chain links TRBV7-9 with TRBJ2-3, with a possible D match to TRBD1 (6 bases). V was shortened by 8 bases and J by 2 bases, with 14 bases between the two germline ends. Per the germline V gene, CDR1 is SEHNR and CDR2 is FQNEAQ (reference sequence). This CDR3 region has 14 residues. The CDR3 bases are TGTGCCAGCGGCAGGACAGCAATCACAGATACGCAGTATTTT. Amino acid sequence: CASGRTAITDTQYF.